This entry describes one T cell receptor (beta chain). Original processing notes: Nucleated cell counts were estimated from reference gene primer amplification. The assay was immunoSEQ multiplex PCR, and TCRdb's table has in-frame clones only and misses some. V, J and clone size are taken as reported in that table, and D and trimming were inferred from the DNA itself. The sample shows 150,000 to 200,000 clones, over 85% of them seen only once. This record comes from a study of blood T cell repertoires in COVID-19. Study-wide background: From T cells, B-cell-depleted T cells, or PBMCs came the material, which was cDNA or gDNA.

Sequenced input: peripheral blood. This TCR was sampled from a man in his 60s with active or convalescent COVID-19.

The CDR3, as DNA: TGTGCCAGCAGTGAAAGGGAGGCCCAGCATTTT. It codes for CASSEREAQHF. V is TRBV6-1 and J is TRBJ1-5; no definite D call. Germline CDR1 and CDR2: MNHNS and SASEGT. Trimming took 2 bases from V and 11 from J, leaving 7 bases between them. The CDR3 sequence is 11 residues long.